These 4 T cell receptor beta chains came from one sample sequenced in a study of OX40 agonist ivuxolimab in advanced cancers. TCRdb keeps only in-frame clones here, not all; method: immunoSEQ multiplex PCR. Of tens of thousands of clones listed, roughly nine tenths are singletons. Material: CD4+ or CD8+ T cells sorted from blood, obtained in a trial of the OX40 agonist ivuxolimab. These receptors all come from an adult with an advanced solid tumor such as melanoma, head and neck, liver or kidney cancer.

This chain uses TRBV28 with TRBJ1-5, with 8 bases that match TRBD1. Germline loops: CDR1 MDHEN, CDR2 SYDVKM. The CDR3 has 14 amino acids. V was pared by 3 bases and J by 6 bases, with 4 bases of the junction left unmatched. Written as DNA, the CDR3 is TGTGCCAGCAGTTTGACAGGGGAGGGTCAGCCCCAGCATTTT. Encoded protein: CASSLTGEGQPQHF.

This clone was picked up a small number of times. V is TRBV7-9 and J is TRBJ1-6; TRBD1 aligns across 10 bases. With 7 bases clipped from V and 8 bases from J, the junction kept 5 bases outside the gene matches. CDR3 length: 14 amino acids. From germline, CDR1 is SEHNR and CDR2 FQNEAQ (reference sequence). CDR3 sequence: CASTPGTGDSPLHF. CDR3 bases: TGTGCCAGCACCCCGGGGACAGGGGATTCACCCCTCCACTTT. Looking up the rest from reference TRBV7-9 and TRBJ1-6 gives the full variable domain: DTGVSQNPRHKITKRGQNVTFRCDPISEHNRLYWYRQTLGQGPEFLTYFQNEAQLEKSRLLSDRFSAERPKGSFSTLEIQRTEQGDSAMYLCASTPGTGDSPLHFGNGTRLTVT.

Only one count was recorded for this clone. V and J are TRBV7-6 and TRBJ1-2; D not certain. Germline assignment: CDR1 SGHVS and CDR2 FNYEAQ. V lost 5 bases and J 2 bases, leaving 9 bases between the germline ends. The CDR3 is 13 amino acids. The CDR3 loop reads CASSPRINYGYTF. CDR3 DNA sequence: TGTGCCAGCAGCCCCCGGATAAACTATGGCTACACCTTC.

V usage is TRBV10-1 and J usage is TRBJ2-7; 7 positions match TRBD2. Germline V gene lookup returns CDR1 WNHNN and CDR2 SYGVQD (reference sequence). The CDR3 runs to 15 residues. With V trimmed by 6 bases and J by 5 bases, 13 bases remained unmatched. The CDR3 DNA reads TGCGCCAGCAGCCCTTCCCCACTAGCGCTGAACGAGCAGTACTTC. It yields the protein CASSPSPLALNEQYF.